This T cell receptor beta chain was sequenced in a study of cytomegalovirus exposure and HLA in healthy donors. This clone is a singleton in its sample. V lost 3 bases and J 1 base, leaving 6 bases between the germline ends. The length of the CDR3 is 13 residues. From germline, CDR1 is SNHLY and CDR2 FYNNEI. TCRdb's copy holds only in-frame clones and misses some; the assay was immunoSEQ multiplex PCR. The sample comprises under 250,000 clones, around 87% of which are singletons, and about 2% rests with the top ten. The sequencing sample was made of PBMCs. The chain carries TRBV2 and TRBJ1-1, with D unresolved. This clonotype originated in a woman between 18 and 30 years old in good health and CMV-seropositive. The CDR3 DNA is TGTGCCAGCAGTGAGGTAGAGAACACTGAAGCTTTCTTT. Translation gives CASSEVENTEAFF.